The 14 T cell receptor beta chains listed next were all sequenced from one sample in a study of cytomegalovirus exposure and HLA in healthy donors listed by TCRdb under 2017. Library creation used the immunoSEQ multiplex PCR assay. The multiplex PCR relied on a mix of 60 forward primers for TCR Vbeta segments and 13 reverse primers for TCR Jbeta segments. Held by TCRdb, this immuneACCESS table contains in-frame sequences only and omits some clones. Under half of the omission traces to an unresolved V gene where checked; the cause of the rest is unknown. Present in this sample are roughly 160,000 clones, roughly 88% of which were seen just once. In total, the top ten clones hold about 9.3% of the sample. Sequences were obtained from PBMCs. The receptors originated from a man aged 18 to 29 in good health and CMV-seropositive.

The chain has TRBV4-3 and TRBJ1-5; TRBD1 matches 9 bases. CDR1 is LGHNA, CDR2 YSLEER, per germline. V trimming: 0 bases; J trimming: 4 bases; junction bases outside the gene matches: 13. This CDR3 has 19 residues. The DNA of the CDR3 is TGCGCCAGCAGCCAAGATCGCGCCGGCCAGACAGGGGGGAATCAGCCCCAGCATTTT. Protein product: CASSQDRAGQTGGNQPQHF.

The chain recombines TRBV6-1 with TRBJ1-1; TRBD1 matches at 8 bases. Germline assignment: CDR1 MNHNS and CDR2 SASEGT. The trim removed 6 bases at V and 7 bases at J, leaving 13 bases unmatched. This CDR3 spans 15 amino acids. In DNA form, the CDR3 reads TGTGCCAGCAGAGTTACGATAGACAGGGGCGGTGAAGCTTTCTTT. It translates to CASRVTIDRGGEAFF.

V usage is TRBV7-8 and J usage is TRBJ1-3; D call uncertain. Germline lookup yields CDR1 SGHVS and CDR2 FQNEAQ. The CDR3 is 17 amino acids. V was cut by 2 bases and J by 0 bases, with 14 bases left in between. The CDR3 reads CASSLRGSYLSGNTIYF. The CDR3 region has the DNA TGTGCCAGCAGCTTACGGGGATCGTATCTCTCTGGAAACACCATATATTTT.

The CDR3 here is CASSYSGQGGYGYTF. The CDR3 DNA reads TGTGCCAGCAGTTACTCCGGGCAGGGAGGCTATGGCTACACCTTC. The rearrangement links TRBV6-5 to TRBJ1-2; a possible D gene is TRBD1 (5 bases). CDR1 is MNHEY, CDR2 SVGAGI, per germline. Trimming removed 0 bases at V and 4 bases at J, with 12 bases between. This CDR3 has 15 amino acids.

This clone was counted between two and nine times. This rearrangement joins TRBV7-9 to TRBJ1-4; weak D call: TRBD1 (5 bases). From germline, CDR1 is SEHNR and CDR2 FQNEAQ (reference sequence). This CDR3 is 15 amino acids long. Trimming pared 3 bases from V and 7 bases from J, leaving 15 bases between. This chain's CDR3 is CASSLYQGGGEKLFF. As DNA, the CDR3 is TGTGCCAGCAGCTTGTATCAGGGAGGAGGTGAAAAACTGTTTTTT.

CDR3 nucleotide sequence: TGTGCCAGCAGCTTAGCACCAGGACTCCGCGAGCAGTACTTC. Protein: CASSLAPGLREQYF. The V gene is TRBV7-2, the J gene TRBJ2-5; perhaps TRBD2 as D (5 bases). The closer fit of TRBJ2-7 to the DNA end suggests the J call may be wrong. The germline V gene encodes CDR1 SGHTA and CDR2 FQGNSA. The CDR3 contains 14 residues.

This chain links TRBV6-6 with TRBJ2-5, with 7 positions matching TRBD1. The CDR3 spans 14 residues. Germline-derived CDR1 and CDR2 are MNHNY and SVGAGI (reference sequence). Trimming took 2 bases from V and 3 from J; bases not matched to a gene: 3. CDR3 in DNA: TGTGCCAGCAGTTACCCAGGGGGTAAAGAGACCCAGTACTTC. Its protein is CASSYPGGKETQYF.

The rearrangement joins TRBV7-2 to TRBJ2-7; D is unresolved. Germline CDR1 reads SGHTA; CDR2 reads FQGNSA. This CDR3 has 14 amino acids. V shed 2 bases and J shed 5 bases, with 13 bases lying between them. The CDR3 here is CASSLFTRNDEQYF. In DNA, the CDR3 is TGTGCCAGCAGCTTATTCACCAGGAACGACGAGCAGTACTTC.

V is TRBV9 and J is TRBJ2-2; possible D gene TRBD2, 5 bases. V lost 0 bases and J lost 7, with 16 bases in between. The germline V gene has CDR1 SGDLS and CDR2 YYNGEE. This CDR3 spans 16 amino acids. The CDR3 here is CASSVALFEAGGELFF. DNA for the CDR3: TGTGCCAGCAGCGTAGCCCTCTTTGAGGCGGGCGGGGAGCTGTTTTTT.

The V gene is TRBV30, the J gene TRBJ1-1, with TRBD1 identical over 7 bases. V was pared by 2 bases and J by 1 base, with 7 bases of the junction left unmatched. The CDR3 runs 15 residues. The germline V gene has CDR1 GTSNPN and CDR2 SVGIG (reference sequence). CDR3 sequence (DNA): TGTGCCTGGAGTCCCCCCGGGACAGCGAACACTGAAGCTTTCTTT. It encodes CAWSPPGTANTEAFF.

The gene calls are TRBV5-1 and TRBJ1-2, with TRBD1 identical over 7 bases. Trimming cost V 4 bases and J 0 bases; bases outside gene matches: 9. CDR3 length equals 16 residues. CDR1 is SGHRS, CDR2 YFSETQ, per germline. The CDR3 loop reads CASSPGTVPANYGYTF. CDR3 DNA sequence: TGCGCCAGCAGCCCAGGGACAGTACCAGCTAACTATGGCTACACCTTC. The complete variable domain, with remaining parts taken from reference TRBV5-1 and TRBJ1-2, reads KAGVTQTPRYLIKTRGQQVTLSCSPISGHRSVSWYQQTPGQGLQFLFEYFSETQRNKGNFPGRFSGRQFSNSRSEMNVSTLELGDSALYLCASSPGTVPANYGYTFGSGTRLTVV.

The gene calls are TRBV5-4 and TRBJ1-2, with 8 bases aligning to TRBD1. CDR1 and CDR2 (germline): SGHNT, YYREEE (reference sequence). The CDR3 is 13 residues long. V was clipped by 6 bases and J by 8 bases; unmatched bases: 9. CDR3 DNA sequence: TGTGCCAGCAAAGGGCAGGGGGCGCGAGGCTACACCTTC. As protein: CASKGQGARGYTF.

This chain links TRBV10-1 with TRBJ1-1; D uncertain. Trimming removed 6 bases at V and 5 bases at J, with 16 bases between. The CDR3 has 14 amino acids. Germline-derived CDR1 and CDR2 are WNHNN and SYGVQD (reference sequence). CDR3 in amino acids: CASRGGTRDTEAFF. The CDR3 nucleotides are TGCGCCAGCAGAGGTGGTACGAGGGATACTGAAGCTTTCTTT.

CDR3 region: CATSRPRGDRVETQYF. CDR3 bases: TGTGCCACCAGCAGACCCCGTGGGGACAGGGTAGAGACCCAGTACTTC. This chain links TRBV15 with TRBJ2-5; 9 nucleotides match TRBD1. V lost 2 bases, J lost 4 bases, and 8 bases stayed unmatched. The CDR3 is 16 amino acids. Germline CDR1 reads LNHNV; CDR2 reads YYDKDF (reference sequence).